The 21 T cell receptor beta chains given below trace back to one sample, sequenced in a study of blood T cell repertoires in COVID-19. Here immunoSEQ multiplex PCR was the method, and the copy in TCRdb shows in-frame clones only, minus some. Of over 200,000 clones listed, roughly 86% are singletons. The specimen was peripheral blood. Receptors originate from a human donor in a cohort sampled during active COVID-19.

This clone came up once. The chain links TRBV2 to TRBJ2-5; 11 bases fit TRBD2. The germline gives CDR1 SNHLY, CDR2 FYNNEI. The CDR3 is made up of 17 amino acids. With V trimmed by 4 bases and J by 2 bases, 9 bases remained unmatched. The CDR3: CASSGQVAGGLQETQYF. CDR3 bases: TGTGCCAGCAGTGGGCAGGTAGCGGGGGGGTTACAAGAGACCCAGTACTTC.

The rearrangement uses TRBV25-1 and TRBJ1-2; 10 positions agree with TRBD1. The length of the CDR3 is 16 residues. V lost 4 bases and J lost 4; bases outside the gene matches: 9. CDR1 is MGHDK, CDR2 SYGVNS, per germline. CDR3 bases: TGTGCCAGCAGTGGCGGGACAGGGGTCCTCTCCTATGGCTACACCTTC. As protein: CASSGGTGVLSYGYTF.

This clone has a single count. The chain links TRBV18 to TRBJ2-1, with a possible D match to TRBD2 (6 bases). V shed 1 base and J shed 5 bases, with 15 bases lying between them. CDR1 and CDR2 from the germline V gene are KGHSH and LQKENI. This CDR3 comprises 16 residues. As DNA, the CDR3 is TGTGCCAGCTCACCACAAGAGACTAGAGTCCACAATGAGCAGTTCTTC. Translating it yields CASSPQETRVHNEQFF.

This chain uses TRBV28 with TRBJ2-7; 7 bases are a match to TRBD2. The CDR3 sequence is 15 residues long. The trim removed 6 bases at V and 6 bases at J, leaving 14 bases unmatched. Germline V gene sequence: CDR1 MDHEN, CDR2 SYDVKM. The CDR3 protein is CASSSTSASLSEQYF. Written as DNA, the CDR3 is TGTGCCAGCAGCTCAACTAGCGCGTCCCTTAGCGAGCAGTACTTC.

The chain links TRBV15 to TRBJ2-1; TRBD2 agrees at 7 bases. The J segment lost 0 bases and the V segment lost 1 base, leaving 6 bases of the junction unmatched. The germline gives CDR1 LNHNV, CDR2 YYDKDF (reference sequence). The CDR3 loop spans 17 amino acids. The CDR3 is CATSRASGISSYNEQFF. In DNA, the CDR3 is TGTGCCACCAGCAGAGCCAGCGGGATAAGCTCCTACAATGAGCAGTTCTTC.

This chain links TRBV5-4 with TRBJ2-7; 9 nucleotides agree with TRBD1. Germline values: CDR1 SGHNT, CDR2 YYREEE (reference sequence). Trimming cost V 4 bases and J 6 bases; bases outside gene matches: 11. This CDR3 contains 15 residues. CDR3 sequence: CASSKPGTGRIEQYF. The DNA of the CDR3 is TGTGCCAGCAGCAAACCCGGGACAGGGAGGATCGAGCAGTACTTC.

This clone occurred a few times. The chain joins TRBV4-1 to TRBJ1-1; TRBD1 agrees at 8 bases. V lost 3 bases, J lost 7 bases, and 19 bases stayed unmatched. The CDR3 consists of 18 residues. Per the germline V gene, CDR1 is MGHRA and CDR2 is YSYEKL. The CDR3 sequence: CASSQRGWGTGSSFEAFF. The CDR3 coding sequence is TGCGCCAGCAGCCAGAGAGGGTGGGGGACAGGATCCTCTTTTGAAGCTTTCTTT.

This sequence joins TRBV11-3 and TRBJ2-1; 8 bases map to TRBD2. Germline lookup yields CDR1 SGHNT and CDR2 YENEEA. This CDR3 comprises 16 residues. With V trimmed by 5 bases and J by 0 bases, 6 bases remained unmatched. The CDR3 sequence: CASSPRGGSSYNEQFF. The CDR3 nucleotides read TGTGCCAGCAGCCCCCGGGGGGGGAGCTCCTACAATGAGCAGTTCTTC.

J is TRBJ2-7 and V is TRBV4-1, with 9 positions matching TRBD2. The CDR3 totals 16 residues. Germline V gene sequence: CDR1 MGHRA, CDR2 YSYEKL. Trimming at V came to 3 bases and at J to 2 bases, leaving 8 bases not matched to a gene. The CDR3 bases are TGCGCCAGCAGCCAGAGACCGGCGGGAGGGACCTACGAGCAGTACTTC. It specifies CASSQRPAGGTYEQYF.

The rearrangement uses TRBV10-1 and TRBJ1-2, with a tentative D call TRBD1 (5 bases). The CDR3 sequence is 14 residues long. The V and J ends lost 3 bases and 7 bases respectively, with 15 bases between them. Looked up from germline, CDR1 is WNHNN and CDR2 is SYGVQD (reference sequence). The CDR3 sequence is CASSDMGQVGGYTF. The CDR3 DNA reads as TGCGCCAGCAGTGATATGGGGCAGGTTGGTGGCTACACCTTC.

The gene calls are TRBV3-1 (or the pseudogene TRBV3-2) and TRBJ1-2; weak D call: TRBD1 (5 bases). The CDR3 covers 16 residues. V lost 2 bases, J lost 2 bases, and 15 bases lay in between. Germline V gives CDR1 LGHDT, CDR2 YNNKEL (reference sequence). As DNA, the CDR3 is TGTGCCAGCAGCCAAATAACGGGGGTTGTCAACTATGGCTACACCTTC. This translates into CASSQITGVVNYGYTF.

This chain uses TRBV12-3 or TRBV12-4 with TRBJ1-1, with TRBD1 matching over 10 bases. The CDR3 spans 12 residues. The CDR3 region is CAMGQGLSEAFF. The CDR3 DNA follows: TGTGCTATGGGACAGGGGTTGTCTGAAGCTTTCTTT.

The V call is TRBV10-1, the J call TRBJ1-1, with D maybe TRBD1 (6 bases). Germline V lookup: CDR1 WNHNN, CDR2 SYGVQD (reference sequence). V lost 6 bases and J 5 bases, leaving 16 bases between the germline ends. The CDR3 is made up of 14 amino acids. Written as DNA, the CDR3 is TGCGCCAGCAGCGCCAACAGGGAAGGAACTGAAGCTTTCTTT. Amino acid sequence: CASSANREGTEAFF.

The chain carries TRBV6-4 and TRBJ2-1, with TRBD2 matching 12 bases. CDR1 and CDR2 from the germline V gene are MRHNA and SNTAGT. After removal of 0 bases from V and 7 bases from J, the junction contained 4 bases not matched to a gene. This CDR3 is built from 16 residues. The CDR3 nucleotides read TGTGCCAGCAGTGACTCGTGGACTAGCGGGAAGAATGAGCAGTTCTTC. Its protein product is CASSDSWTSGKNEQFF.

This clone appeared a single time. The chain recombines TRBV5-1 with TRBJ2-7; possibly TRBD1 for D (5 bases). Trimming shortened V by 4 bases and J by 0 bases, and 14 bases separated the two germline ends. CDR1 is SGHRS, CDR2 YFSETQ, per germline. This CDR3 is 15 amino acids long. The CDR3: CASSMADSVSYEQYF. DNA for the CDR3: TGCGCCAGCAGCATGGCAGACAGCGTCTCCTACGAGCAGTACTTC.

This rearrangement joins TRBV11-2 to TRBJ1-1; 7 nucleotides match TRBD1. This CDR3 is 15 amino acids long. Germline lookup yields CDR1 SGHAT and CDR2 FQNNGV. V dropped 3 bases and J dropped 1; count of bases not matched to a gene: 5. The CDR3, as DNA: TGTGCCAGCAGCTTGACAGGGTATGCGAACACTGAAGCTTTCTTT. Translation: CASSLTGYANTEAFF.

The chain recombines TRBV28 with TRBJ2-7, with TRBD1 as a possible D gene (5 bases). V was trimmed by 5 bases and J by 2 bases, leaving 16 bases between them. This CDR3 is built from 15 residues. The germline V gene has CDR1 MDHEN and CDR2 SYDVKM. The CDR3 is CASSPDPQGAYEQYF. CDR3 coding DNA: TGTGCCAGCAGTCCCGACCCCCAGGGTGCCTACGAGCAGTACTTC.

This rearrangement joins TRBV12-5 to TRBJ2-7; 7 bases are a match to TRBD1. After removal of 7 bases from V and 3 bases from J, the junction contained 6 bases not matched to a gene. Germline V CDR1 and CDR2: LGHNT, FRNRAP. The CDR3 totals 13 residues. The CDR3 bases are TGTGCTAGTGCTCGGGACAGTGACTACGAGCAGTACTTC. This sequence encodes CASARDSDYEQYF. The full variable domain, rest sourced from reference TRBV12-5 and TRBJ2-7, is DARVTQTPRHKVTEMGQEVTMRCQPILGHNTVFWYRQTMMQGLELLAYFRNRAPLDDSGMPKDRFSAEMPDATLATLKIQPSEPRDSAVYFCASARDSDYEQYFGPGTRLTVT.

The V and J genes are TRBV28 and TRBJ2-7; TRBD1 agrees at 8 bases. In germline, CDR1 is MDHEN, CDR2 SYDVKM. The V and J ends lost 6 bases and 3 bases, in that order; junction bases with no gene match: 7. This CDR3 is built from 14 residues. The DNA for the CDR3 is TGTGCCAGCAGACTACAGGGGGGTCGCTACGAGCAGTACTTC. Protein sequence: CASRLQGGRYEQYF.

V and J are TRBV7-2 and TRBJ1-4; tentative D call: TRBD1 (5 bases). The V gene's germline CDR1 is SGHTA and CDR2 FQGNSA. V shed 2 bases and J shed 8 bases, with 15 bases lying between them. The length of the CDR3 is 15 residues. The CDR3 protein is CASSLQGIFWEKLFF. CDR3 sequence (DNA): TGTGCCAGCAGCTTACAGGGAATTTTTTGGGAAAAACTGTTTTTT. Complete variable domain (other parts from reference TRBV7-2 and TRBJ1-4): GAGVSQSPSNKVTEKGKDVELRCDPISGHTALYWYRQSLGQGLEFLIYFQGNSAPDKSGLPSDRFSAERTGGSVSTLTIQRTQQEDSAVYLCASSLQGIFWEKLFFGSGTQLSVL.

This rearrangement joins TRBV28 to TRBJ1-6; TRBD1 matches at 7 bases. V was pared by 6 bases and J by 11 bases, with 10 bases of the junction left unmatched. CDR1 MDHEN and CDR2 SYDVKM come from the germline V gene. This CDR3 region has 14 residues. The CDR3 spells CASSPRQGTTPLHF. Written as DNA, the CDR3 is TGTGCCAGCAGCCCGCGACAGGGTACGACACCCCTCCACTTT.